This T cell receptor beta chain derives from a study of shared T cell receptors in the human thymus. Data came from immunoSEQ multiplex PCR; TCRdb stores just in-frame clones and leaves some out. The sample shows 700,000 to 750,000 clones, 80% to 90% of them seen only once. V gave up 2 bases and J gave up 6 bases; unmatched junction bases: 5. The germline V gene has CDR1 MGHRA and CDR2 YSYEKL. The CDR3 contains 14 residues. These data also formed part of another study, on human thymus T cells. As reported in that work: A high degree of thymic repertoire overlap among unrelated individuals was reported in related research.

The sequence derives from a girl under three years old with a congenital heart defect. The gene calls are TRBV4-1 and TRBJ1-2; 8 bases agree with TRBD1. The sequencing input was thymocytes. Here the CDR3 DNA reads TGCGCCAGCAGCCAAAAACAGGGGGATAATGGCTACACCTTC. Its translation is CASSQKQGDNGYTF.